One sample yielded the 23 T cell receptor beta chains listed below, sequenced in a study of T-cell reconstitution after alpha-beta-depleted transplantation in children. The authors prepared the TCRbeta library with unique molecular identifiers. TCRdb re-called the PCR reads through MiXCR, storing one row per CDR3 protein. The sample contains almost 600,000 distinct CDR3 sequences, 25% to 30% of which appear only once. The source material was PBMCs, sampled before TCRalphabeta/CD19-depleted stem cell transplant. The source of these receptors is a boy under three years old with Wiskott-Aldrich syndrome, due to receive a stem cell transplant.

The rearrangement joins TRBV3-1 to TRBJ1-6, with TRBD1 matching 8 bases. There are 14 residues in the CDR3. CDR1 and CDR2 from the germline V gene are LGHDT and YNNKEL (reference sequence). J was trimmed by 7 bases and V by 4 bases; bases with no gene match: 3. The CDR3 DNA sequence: TGTGCCAGCAGCCCACGGGACAGGAATTCACCCCTCCACTTT. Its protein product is CASSPRDRNSPLHF.

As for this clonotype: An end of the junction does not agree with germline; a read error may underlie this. CDR3 protein: CASREGHPGSGNTEAFF. In nucleotides, the CDR3 is TGTGCCAGCAGAGAAGGACATCCCGGTTCGGGGAACACTGAAGCTTTCTTT. This chain uses TRBV6-1 with TRBJ1-1; a possible D gene is TRBD1 (5 bases). The V gene's germline CDR1 is MNHNS and CDR2 SASEGT. The CDR3 sequence is 17 residues long.

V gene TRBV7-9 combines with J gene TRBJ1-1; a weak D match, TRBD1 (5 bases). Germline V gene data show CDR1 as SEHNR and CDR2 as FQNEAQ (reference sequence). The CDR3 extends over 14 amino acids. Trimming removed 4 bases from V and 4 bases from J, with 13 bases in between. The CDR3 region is CASSYRGVGTEAFF. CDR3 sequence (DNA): TGTGCCAGCAGCTATAGGGGAGTTGGCACTGAAGCTTTCTTT. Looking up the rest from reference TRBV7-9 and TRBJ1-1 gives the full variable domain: DTGVSQNPRHKITKRGQNVTFRCDPISEHNRLYWYRQTLGQGPEFLTYFQNEAQLEKSRLLSDRFSAERPKGSFSTLEIQRTEQGDSAMYLCASSYRGVGTEAFFGQGTRLTVV.

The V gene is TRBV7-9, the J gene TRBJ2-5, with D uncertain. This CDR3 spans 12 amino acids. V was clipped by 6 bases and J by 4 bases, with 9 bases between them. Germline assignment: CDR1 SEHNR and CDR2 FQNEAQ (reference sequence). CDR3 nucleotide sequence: TGTGCCAGCAGGGGGAAACGAGAGACCCAGTACTTC. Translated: CASRGKRETQYF.

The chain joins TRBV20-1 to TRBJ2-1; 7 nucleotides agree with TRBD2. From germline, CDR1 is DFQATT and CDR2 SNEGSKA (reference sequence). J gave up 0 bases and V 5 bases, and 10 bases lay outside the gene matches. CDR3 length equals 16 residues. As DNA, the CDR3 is TGCAGTGCTTACAGTCTTGGCGGGAGCTCCTACAATGAGCAGTTCTTC. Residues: CSAYSLGGSSYNEQFF.

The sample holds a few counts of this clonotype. CDR3 nucleotide sequence: TGTGCCAGCAGCCCTCTAGCCGGGCCGTACAATGAGCAGTTCTTC. Protein product: CASSPLAGPYNEQFF. This chain joins TRBV3-1 and TRBJ2-1; a weak D match, TRBD2 (5 bases). The CDR3 is made up of 15 amino acids. Trimming left V 4 bases short and J 4 bases short, with 14 bases between. Germline V gives CDR1 LGHDT, CDR2 YNNKEL (reference sequence).

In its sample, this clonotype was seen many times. CDR3: CASSYQETQYF. In DNA, the CDR3 is TGCGCCAGCAGCTACCAAGAGACCCAGTACTTC. The chain uses TRBV5-1 and TRBJ2-5, with D hard to call. The germline V gene has CDR1 SGHRS and CDR2 YFSETQ. Trimming removed 3 bases at V and 0 bases at J, with 0 bases between. The CDR3 consists of 11 residues.

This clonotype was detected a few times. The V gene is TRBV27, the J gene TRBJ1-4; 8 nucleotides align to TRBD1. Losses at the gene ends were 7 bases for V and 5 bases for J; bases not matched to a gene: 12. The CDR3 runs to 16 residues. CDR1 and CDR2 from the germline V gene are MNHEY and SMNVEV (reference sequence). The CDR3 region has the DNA TGTGCCAGCAAATCAGGGGGCTGGCCACCCAATGAAAAACTGTTTTTT. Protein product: CASKSGGWPPNEKLFF.

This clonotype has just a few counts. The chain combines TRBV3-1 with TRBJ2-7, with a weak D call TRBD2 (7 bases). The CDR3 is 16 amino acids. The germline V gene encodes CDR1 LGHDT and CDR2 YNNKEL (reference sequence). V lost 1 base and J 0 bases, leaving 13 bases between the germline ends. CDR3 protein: CASSQVGGGDSYEQYF. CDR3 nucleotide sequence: TGTGCCAGCAGCCAAGTGGGAGGGGGTGACTCCTACGAGCAGTACTTC.

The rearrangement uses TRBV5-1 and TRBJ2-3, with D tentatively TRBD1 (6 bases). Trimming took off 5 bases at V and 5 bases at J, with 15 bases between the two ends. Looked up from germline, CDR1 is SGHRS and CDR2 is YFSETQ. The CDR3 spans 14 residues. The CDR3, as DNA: TGCGCCAGCAGTCAGGACAGCAAAGGAGATACGCAGTATTTT. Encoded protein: CASSQDSKGDTQYF.

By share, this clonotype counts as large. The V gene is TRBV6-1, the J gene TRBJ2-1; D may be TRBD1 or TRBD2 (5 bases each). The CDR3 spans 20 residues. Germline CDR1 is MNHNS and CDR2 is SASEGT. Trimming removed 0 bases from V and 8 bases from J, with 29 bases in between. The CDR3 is CASSEAPAYIGTSSVDEQFF. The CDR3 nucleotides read TGTGCCAGCAGTGAAGCGCCTGCCTACATTGGGACCAGCAGCGTCGATGAGCAGTTCTTC.

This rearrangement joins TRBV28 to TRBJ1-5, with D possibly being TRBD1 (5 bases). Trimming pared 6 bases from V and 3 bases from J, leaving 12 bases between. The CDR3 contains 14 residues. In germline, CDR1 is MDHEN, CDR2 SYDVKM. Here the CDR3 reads CASSPGTHNQPQHF. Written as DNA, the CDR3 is TGTGCCAGCAGCCCCGGGACCCACAATCAGCCCCAGCATTTT.

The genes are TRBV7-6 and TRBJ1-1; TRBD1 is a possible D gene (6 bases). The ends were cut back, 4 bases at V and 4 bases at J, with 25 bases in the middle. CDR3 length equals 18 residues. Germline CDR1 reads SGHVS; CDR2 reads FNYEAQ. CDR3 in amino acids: CASSSHRGSGDFGTEAFF. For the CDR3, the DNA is TGTGCCAGCAGCTCACATAGAGGATCAGGGGATTTCGGCACTGAAGCTTTCTTT. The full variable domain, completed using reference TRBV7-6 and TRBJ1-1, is GAGVSQSPRYKVTKRGQDVALRCDPISGHVSLYWYRQALGQGPEFLTYFNYEAQQDKSGLPNDRFSAERPEGSISTLTIQRTEQRDSAMYRCASSSHRGSGDFGTEAFFGQGTRLTVV.

DNA for the CDR3: TGTGCCAGCACCCAGGGGGCAGGCTATGGCTACACCTTC. Translated, it gives CASTQGAGYGYTF. The rearrangement joins TRBV12-3 or TRBV12-4 to TRBJ1-2; TRBD1 matches at 8 bases. The junction had 5 bases not matched to a gene; V was cut back by 7 bases and J by 4 bases. The CDR3 has 13 amino acids.

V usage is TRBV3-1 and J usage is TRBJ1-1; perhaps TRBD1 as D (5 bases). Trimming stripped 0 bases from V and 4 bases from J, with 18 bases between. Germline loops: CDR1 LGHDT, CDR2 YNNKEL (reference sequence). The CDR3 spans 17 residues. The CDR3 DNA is TGTGCCAGCAGCCAAGATTATTGGGGCGCATCTCTCACTGAAGCTTTCTTT. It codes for CASSQDYWGASLTEAFF.

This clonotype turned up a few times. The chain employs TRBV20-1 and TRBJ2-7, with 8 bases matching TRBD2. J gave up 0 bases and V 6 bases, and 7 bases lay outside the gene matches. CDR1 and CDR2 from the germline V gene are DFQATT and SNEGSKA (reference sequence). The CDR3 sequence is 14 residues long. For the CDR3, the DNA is TGCAGTGCAAAACTAGCGGTGAGCTCCTACGAGCAGTACTTC. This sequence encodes CSAKLAVSSYEQYF.

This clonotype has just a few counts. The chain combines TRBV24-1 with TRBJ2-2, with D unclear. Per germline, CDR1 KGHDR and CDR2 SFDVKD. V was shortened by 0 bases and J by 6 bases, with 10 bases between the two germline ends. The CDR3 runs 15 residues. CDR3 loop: CATSDLKRGAGELFF. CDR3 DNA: TGTGCCACCAGTGATTTGAAGCGAGGTGCCGGGGAGCTGTTTTTT.

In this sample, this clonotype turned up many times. CDR3 in DNA: TGTGCCAGCAGCTCAGTCCCGACAGGGGGCCATCAGCCCCAGCATTTT. This gives the protein CASSSVPTGGHQPQHF. This sequence joins TRBV7-2 and TRBJ1-5, with 10 bases that match TRBD1. CDR3 size: 16 residues. Germline loops: CDR1 SGHTA, CDR2 FQGNSA. Unmatched junction bases numbered 8, after V lost 4 bases and J lost 5 bases.

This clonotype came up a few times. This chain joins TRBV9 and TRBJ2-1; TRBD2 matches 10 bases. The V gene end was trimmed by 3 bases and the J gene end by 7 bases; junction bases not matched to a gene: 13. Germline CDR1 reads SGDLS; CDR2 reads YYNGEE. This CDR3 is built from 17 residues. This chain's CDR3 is CASSAASGSHSANEQFF. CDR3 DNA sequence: TGTGCCAGCAGCGCTGCTAGCGGGAGTCATTCGGCTAATGAGCAGTTCTTC.

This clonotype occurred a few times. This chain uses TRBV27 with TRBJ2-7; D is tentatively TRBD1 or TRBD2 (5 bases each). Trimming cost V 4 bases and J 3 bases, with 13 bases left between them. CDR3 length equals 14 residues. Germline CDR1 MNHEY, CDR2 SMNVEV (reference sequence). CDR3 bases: TGTGCCAGCAGTTCCGGGGCAGGGTACTACGAGCAGTACTTC. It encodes CASSSGAGYYEQYF.

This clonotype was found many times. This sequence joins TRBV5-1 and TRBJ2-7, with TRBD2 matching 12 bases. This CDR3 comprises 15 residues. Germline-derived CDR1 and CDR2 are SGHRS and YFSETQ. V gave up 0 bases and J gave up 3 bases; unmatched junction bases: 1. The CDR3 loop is CASSLGLAGVYEQYF. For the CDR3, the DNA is TGCGCCAGCAGCTTGGGACTAGCGGGAGTCTACGAGCAGTACTTC. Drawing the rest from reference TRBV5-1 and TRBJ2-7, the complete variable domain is KAGVTQTPRYLIKTRGQQVTLSCSPISGHRSVSWYQQTPGQGLQFLFEYFSETQRNKGNFPGRFSGRQFSNSRSEMNVSTLELGDSALYLCASSLGLAGVYEQYFGPGTRLTVT.

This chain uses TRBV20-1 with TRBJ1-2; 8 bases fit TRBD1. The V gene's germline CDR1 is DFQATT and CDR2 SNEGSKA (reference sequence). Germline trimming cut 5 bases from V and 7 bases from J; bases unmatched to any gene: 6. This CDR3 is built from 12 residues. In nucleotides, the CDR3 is TGCAGTGCTGAGGACAGGGTCGGTGGCTACACCTTC. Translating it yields CSAEDRVGGYTF.

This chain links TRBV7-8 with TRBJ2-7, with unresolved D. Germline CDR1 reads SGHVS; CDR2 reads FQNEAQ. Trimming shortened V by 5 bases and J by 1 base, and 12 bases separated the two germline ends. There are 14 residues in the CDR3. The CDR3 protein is CASSDLVSSYEQYF. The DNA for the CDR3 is TGTGCCAGCAGCGATTTGGTTAGTTCCTACGAGCAGTACTTC.